This TCR beta chain was documented in a study of identical twins (TCRdb year 2016). Broadly, across the study: TCR alpha and beta repertoires from monozygotic twins, unrelated adults of various ages and cord blood were deep-sequenced to test whether fetal clonotypes persist. Replicate twin experiments were performed at different times using different library preparation protocols to rule out contamination. Study-level results and caveats: Out-of-frame TCR alpha sharing in monozygotic twins was systematically underestimated by recombination models, whereas sharing between unrelated individuals was in agreement with the recombination models. Zero-insertion analyses could be partly confounded by invariant T cells such as MAIT and iNKT, although diverse VJ usage argued against such confounding for most clonotypes. A weaker excess of twin sharing was found in beta out-of-frame sequences because the signal-to-noise ratio was lowered by fewer shared sequences. Fewer insertions were carried by abundant cord blood beta clonotypes, a similar but weaker trend appeared in young adult naive repertoires, and no such trend appeared in memory repertoires. Compared with coincidental sharing between unrelated individuals, out-of-frame TCR alpha sequences shared between twins had an excess of sequences with low generation probability. Conclusions relied on cross-sectional statistical analysis, since the same donors could not be followed over many years.

Libraries were prepared through 5' RACE. Sequenced using an Illumina HiSeq 2000. Template switching added a universal primer binding site, and the final cDNA carried a unique molecular identifier that allowed TCR cDNA molecules to be counted accurately. Specific primers in the conserved constant-segment region were used to synthesize first-strand cDNA for the TCR alpha and beta chains. Each cDNA library was double barcoded, with a SMART-Mk sample barcode plus Illumina barcodes, to control for contamination. Two successive PCR steps introduced TruSeq adapter sequences along with Illumina sample barcodes. The Illumina HiSeq platform was used with custom primers to sequence TCR alpha and beta cDNA libraries. In the source study's methods: Unique molecular identifiers were extracted from raw reads with MiGEC, and CDR3 positions were determined with MiXCR. For each individual, recombination models were inferred using an EM algorithm with the repgenHMM and IGoR tools. The tcR package in R was used for shared clonotype analysis, with sharing normalized by the product of cloneset sizes. To study raw recombination without the effects of thymic and clonal selection, out-of-frame nonproductive sequences were analyzed. TCRdb's own reprocessing of the public reads used fastp at Q25 and MiXCR and kept productive beta chains. Rows with one shared CDR3 protein collapse into an entry with the most common genes and DNA. Here the V and J calls rest on TCRdb's processing, not on the authors' analysis. This sample lists 500,000 to 600,000 distinct CDR3 sequences; 20% to 25% were detected once. The ten largest clones represent about 0.99% of the sample.

Unmatched junction bases come to 6, with V trimmed by 7 bases and J by 4 bases. Spanning cysteine to phenylalanine, the CDR3 consists of 14 amino acids. Only the CDR3 DNA is retained, 42 bases long and in frame from the first base. Of note for this clonotype: There is no known antigen for this receptor. No base-level quality is on record; no much larger clone is a single base apart.

Every donor was a healthy Caucasian. The twin cohort comprised three pairs of female monozygotic twins, all aged roughly 18 to 30 years. Positive isolation kits from Invitrogen were used to isolate CD4+ and CD8+ T cell populations. This same sample was also part of a study on T cells expressing NK-cell markers. As the second publication notes: Three sorted T-cell subsets (CD3+CD56+NKG2C+, CD3+CD56+NKG2C- and CD3+CD56-NKG2C+) from 7 to 9 donors had their TCR beta-chain repertoires profiled. Among the eight sequenced donors, only one was HCMV-seronegative, while the other seven were HCMV-seropositive. To restrict sorting to alphabetaTCR-expressing T cells, an anti-gammadeltaTCR antibody was added in several experiments. For 6 or 7 donors, the dominant CD3+CD56+NKG2C+ clonotypes were among the top 10 CD8+ clonotypes and accounted for about 1.0-7.5% of CD8+ T cells. Those dominant clonotypes were again the most abundant among CD3+CD56-NKG2C+ cells in a handful of donors, at about 28.3-60.1%. It remained unclear whether the expanded NKG2C-expressing T cell clones were specific for HCMV antigens. All eight donors whose samples were sequenced were randomly selected healthy volunteers, three of them men and five women. HCMV serostatus was determined by detecting HCMV-specific IgG in serum with a commercial ELISA kit. MIGEC was used to demultiplex reads and group the reads by UMI, and MiTCR was used to assemble and quantify clonotypes. To exclude erroneous sequences, only TCR cDNA sequences supported by at least two reads were retained. The tcR package was used for downstream repertoire analysis, with clonotypes matched between fractions based on CDR3 nucleotide sequence plus V segment. Antigen specificity was annotated against VDJdb with VDJmatch, allowing one amino acid substitution in CDR3.

Input material: CD4+ T cells sorted from blood. The clonotype originates from a woman younger than 30 in good health. The sequence joins TRBV12-3 or TRBV12-4 to TRBJ2-3; 9 central bases correspond to TRBD2. Read as DNA, the sequence is TGTGCCAGCAACACGGGACTAGCAGCAGATACGCAGTATTTT. This gives the protein CASNTGLAADTQYF.